The sequence of this T cell receptor (beta chain) was determined in a study of beta chain features in type 1 diabetes. Whole-study context: Patients and healthy donors were similar in age, gender and cell yields. Findings and limits, study-wide: Among patients with Type 1 diabetes, TCRB CDR3s were moderately but significantly shorter in every one of the four CD4+ subsets.

The V gene lost 4 bases and the J gene lost 5 bases, with 20 bases spanning the gap. Germline CDR1 SGHTA, CDR2 FQGNSA. This CDR3 is built from 16 residues. Expressed TCRB transcripts were sequenced because the entire RNA isolate underwent reverse transcription. Data came from immunoSEQ multiplex PCR; TCRdb stores just in-frame clones and leaves some out. The table shows around 710,000 clones, with roughly 12% occurring only once. There was one heparinised blood draw per donor, averaging roughly 110 mL. Comment on this clone: Its antigen is as yet unknown.

This receptor was obtained from a man aged 25-45 years with type 1 diabetes. This chain joins TRBV7-2 and TRBJ2-5, with a possible D match to TRBD2 (6 bases). Sequencing input: naive CD4+ T cells from blood. The CDR3 DNA is TGTGCCAGCAGCTCCAACCCCCTCAGCGGGTGGGAGACCCAGTACTTC. Protein product: CASSSNPLSGWETQYF.